A single sample is the source of the 28 T cell receptor beta chains below, sequenced in a study of chemoradiotherapy in HPV16-positive cancers. TCRdb keeps only in-frame clones here, not all; method: immunoSEQ multiplex PCR. This table has under 85,000 clones, roughly 90% appearing once. The sequencing here drew on blood, taken from a patient who underwent chemoradiotherapy. The receptors come from a human donor with HPV-associated anogenital cancer.

The DNA for the CDR3 is TGTGCCAGCAGCTACACAGGGGGGGGCTATGGCTACACCTTC. Translation: CASSYTGGGYGYTF. This chain joins TRBV5-6 and TRBJ1-2; 8 positions match TRBD1. This CDR3 spans 14 amino acids. Germline values: CDR1 SGHDT, CDR2 YYEEEE. V trimming: 3 bases; J trimming: 4 bases; junction bases outside the gene matches: 5.

The chain recombines TRBV2 with TRBJ1-2; no reliable D call. This CDR3 comprises 12 residues. Germline V CDR1 and CDR2: SNHLY, FYNNEI. V was shortened by 3 bases and J by 4 bases, with 6 bases between the two germline ends. The CDR3 loop reads CASSESSYGYTF. DNA for the CDR3: TGTGCCAGCAGTGAGAGCAGCTATGGCTACACCTTC.

This clone was observed a handful of times. This sequence joins TRBV19 and TRBJ1-1, with unresolved D. The CDR3 has 12 amino acids. Germline lookup yields CDR1 LNHDA and CDR2 SQIVND (reference sequence). V shed 7 bases and J shed 7 bases, with 13 bases lying between them. CDR3 nucleotides: TGTGCCAGTACCCATGGAGGGATTGAAGCTTTCTTT. Translation: CASTHGGIEAFF.

The rearrangement joins TRBV6-1 to TRBJ2-7; a possible D gene is TRBD2 (5 bases). Germline CDR1 is MNHNS and CDR2 is SASEGT. Trimming stripped 4 bases from V and 3 bases from J, with 7 bases between. This CDR3 has 12 residues. DNA of the CDR3: TGTGCCAGCAGTGCAGACTACTACGAGCAGTACTTC. Encoded protein: CASSADYYEQYF.

The V and J genes are TRBV14 and TRBJ1-3; D is perhaps TRBD1 (5 bases). Trimming removed 4 bases at V and 4 bases at J, with 17 bases between. Germline V gene data show CDR1 as SGHDN and CDR2 as FVKESK. The CDR3 has 16 residues. The CDR3 sequence is CASSPLGPSGGNTIYF. In DNA form, the CDR3 reads TGTGCCAGCAGCCCCCTGGGGCCCTCCGGAGGAAACACCATATATTTT.

V is TRBV21-1 and J is TRBJ2-7; no check of the table's D call, TRBD2, against the DNA was made. TRBV21-1 is termed a pseudogene. The CDR3 is made up of 11 amino acids. The CDR3 bases are TGTGCCAGCAGCAACTTGCGAGAGCAGTACTTC. It specifies CASSNLREQYF.

The chain recombines TRBV11-2 with TRBJ1-2, with D possibly being TRBD1 (5 bases). The length of the CDR3 is 17 residues. The V gene's germline CDR1 is SGHAT and CDR2 FQNNGV. V was trimmed by 0 bases and J by 5 bases, leaving 19 bases between them. For the CDR3, the DNA is TGTGCCAGCAGCTTAGATTTAGGAGTGGGGCAGTTGTATGGCTACACCTTC. It encodes CASSLDLGVGQLYGYTF.

The V call is TRBV19, the J call TRBJ2-3; 8 bases are shared with TRBD1. The CDR3 sequence is 15 residues long. CDR1 is LNHDA and CDR2 is SQIVND in the germline V gene (reference sequence). V dropped 5 bases and J dropped 1; count of bases not matched to a gene: 5. The CDR3 nucleotides read TGTGCCAGTAGTGAAGGACAGGGACGCACAGATACGCAGTATTTT. Translated: CASSEGQGRTDTQYF.

The chain recombines TRBV9 with TRBJ2-3; TRBD2 matches at 9 bases. In germline, CDR1 is SGDLS, CDR2 YYNGEE. This CDR3 spans 17 amino acids. Germline trimming cut 3 bases from V and 1 base from J; bases unmatched to any gene: 9. The CDR3 nucleotides are TGTGCCAGCAGCGCCCGATTTAGCGGGAGTGGCACAGATACGCAGTATTTT. This codes for CASSARFSGSGTDTQYF.

The chain combines TRBV5-1 with TRBJ2-7, with 7 nucleotides matching TRBD2. V lost 6 bases, J lost 0 bases, and 6 bases stayed unmatched. The CDR3 spans 14 residues. Germline CDR1 reads SGHRS; CDR2 reads YFSETQ. The CDR3 region is CASKKGTNSYEQYF. In DNA form, the CDR3 reads TGCGCCAGCAAAAAAGGGACTAACTCCTACGAGCAGTACTTC.

The J gene is TRBJ1-6, the V gene TRBV4-1; no clear D gene. The CDR3 consists of 13 residues. V was clipped by 3 bases and J by 10 bases, with 10 bases between them. Germline V gene lookup returns CDR1 MGHRA and CDR2 YSYEKL. The CDR3 bases are TGCGCCAGCAGCCATGAGGGAGAATCACCCCTCCACTTT. It is translated as CASSHEGESPLHF.

The chain combines TRBV14 with TRBJ1-1, with D possibly TRBD1 on 5 matching bases. The V end lost 2 bases, the J end lost 0 bases, and 19 bases lay between the germline ends. This CDR3 is built from 18 residues. Germline V gene data show CDR1 as SGHDN and CDR2 as FVKESK. The CDR3 DNA follows: TGTGCCAGCAGCCAAACCTTTGGGAGGGGTCTGATGAACACTGAAGCTTTCTTT. Translation gives CASSQTFGRGLMNTEAFF.

The DNA for the CDR3 is TGTGCCAGCAGTTACGCACAGGGGAACACTGAAGCTTTCTTT. Residues: CASSYAQGNTEAFF. This chain connects TRBV6-5 to TRBJ1-1, with a weak D call TRBD1 (6 bases). Germline loops: CDR1 MNHEY, CDR2 SVGAGI. The CDR3 covers 14 residues. V was trimmed by 2 bases and J by 1 base, leaving 8 bases between them.

The gene calls are TRBV5-4 and TRBJ1-2, with 7 bases aligning to TRBD1. Trimming cost V 4 bases and J 6 bases; bases outside gene matches: 9. The CDR3 extends over 14 amino acids. Germline V gene lookup returns CDR1 SGHNT and CDR2 YYREEE (reference sequence). CDR3 amino acids: CASSLGTASHGYTF. CDR3 sequence (DNA): TGTGCCAGCAGCCTGGGGACAGCGTCCCATGGCTACACCTTC.

The sample holds one count of this clone. The rearrangement uses TRBV27 and TRBJ1-2; TRBD1 agrees at 9 bases. CDR3 size: 19 residues. Germline V lookup: CDR1 MNHEY, CDR2 SMNVEV (reference sequence). Unmatched junction bases numbered 24, after V lost 5 bases and J lost 8 bases. The CDR3 loop reads CASSPFGWTGETFRVGYTF. The CDR3 nucleotides read TGTGCCAGCAGTCCCTTCGGTTGGACAGGGGAGACGTTTCGGGTCGGCTACACCTTC.

J is TRBJ2-3 and V is TRBV4-1, with TRBD1 as a possible D gene (5 bases). The V gene's germline CDR1 is MGHRA and CDR2 YSYEKL. The CDR3 contains 14 residues. Trimming shortened V by 0 bases and J by 9 bases, and 13 bases separated the two germline ends. Written as DNA, the CDR3 is TGCGCCAGCAGCCAAGATCATCAGGGAATAACGCAGTATTTT. This codes for CASSQDHQGITQYF.

The chain employs TRBV6-5 and TRBJ1-1; TRBD1 matches 8 bases. Germline values: CDR1 MNHEY, CDR2 SVGAGI. CDR3 size: 14 residues. Losses at the gene ends were 8 bases for V and 5 bases for J; bases not matched to a gene: 10. The chain's CDR3 is CASGDGGQVTEAFF. The CDR3 region has the DNA TGTGCCAGCGGGGATGGGGGACAGGTAACTGAAGCTTTCTTT.

The chain recombines TRBV7-8 with TRBJ2-7, with D unresolved. There are 15 residues in the CDR3. With 1 base removed from V and 0 bases from J, the gap between germline ends came to 10 bases. The germline gives CDR1 SGHVS, CDR2 FQNEAQ. The CDR3 DNA is TGTGCCAGCAGCTTAGTCATAGGTAACTCCTACGAGCAGTACTTC. This encodes CASSLVIGNSYEQYF.

The chain recombines TRBV10-3 with TRBJ1-5; D is unresolved. The V end lost 0 bases, the J end lost 5 bases, and 5 bases lay between the germline ends. The CDR3 runs 13 residues. CDR1 is ENHRY, CDR2 SYGVKD, per germline. CDR3 residues: CAISESRDQPQHF. The CDR3 region has the DNA TGTGCCATCAGTGAGTCGAGAGATCAGCCCCAGCATTTT.

V is TRBV6-1 and J is TRBJ1-4, with D uncertain. This CDR3 is built from 13 residues. Between the trimmed V and J ends, which lost 2 bases and 7 bases, there was a span of 8 bases. Germline-derived CDR1 and CDR2 are MNHNS and SASEGT. Here the CDR3 reads CASSEPGTEKLFF. The CDR3 DNA is TGTGCCAGCAGTGAACCGGGTACTGAAAAACTGTTTTTT.

V gene TRBV6-1 combines with J gene TRBJ2-7; 9 bases line up with TRBD1. This CDR3 is 15 amino acids long. Trimming cost V 8 bases and J 1 base; bases outside gene matches: 9. Germline assignment: CDR1 MNHNS and CDR2 SASEGT. The CDR3 DNA follows: TGTGCCAGCTCTCCGGGACAGGGTGTGTCCTACGAGCAGTACTTC. Translating gives CASSPGQGVSYEQYF.

The chain joins TRBV5-1 to TRBJ1-1; perhaps TRBD1 as D (6 bases). V was shortened by 2 bases and J by 12 bases, with 11 bases between the two germline ends. This CDR3 is 11 amino acids long. Germline V gene lookup returns CDR1 SGHRS and CDR2 YFSETQ. The CDR3 loop is CASSLGGWTFF. Written as DNA, the CDR3 is TGCGCCAGCAGCTTAGGGGGTTGGACTTTCTTT.

This rearrangement joins TRBV29-1 to TRBJ1-2; no firm D call. The CDR3 has 11 residues. Germline V CDR1 and CDR2: SQVTM, ANQGSEA. V was pared by 8 bases and J by 6 bases, with 13 bases between. In DNA, the CDR3 is TGCAGCTCTGACCGAAACGATGGCTACACCTTC. Translation gives CSSDRNDGYTF.

J is TRBJ1-5 and V is TRBV6-1, with TRBD1 as a possible D gene (6 bases). Deletions cut 6 bases from V and 2 bases from J, with 8 bases between. Germline CDR1 and CDR2: MNHNS and SASEGT. CDR3 length equals 13 residues. CDR3 DNA: TGTGCCAGCAGATCAGGGGGCAATCAGCCCCAGCATTTT. It translates to CASRSGGNQPQHF.

This clone was found once. This chain connects TRBV28 to TRBJ2-1, with D perhaps assigned TRBD1 or TRBD2 (5 bases each). V was cut by 6 bases and J by 0 bases, with 9 bases left in between. Germline V gene lookup returns CDR1 MDHEN and CDR2 SYDVKM. The CDR3 has 14 residues. This CDR3 is CASRGVTSYNEQFF. Written as DNA, the CDR3 is TGTGCCAGCAGGGGGGTGACCTCCTACAATGAGCAGTTCTTC. Together with reference TRBV28 and TRBJ2-1, the CDR3 gives the full variable domain: DVKVTQSSRYLVKRTGEKVFLECVQDMDHENMFWYRQDPGLGLRLIYFSYDVKMKEKGDIPEGYSVSREKKERFSLILESASTNQTSMYLCASRGVTSYNEQFFGPGTRLTVL.

The genes are TRBV6-5 and TRBJ1-1, with TRBD1 matching 7 bases. V shed 5 bases, J shed 5 bases, and the junction held 11 bases outside the gene matches. CDR1 MNHEY and CDR2 SVGAGI come from the germline V gene. The CDR3 loop spans 15 amino acids. CDR3: CASSLRGGEVTEAFF. The CDR3 DNA is TGTGCCAGCAGTCTACGAGGGGGCGAGGTGACTGAAGCTTTCTTT.

The chain employs TRBV7-9 and TRBJ2-2, with TRBD2 identical over 9 bases. The CDR3 is made up of 18 amino acids. CDR1 is SEHNR, CDR2 FQNEAQ, per germline (reference sequence). V lost 4 bases to trimming and J lost 3 bases; unmatched junction nucleotides: 12. The CDR3 sequence: CASSYRWKAGGDTGELFF. CDR3 DNA: TGTGCCAGCAGCTACCGCTGGAAAGCGGGAGGCGACACCGGGGAGCTGTTTTTT.

The gene calls are TRBV5-1 and TRBJ1-2; 9 bases line up with TRBD1. Losses at the gene ends were 5 bases for V and 8 bases for J; bases not matched to a gene: 13. Germline V gene data show CDR1 as SGHRS and CDR2 as YFSETQ. The CDR3 totals 15 residues. The DNA of the CDR3 is TGCGCCAGCAGACACATACAGGGGGCTACTCTCGGCTACACCTTC. Encoded protein: CASRHIQGATLGYTF.